A selection of T cell receptor beta chains follows, all from one sample in a study of blood T cell repertoires in COVID-19. The assay was immunoSEQ multiplex PCR, and TCRdb's table has in-frame clones only and misses some. The profile covers 200,000 or so clones, with around 84% appearing a single time and roughly 2.8% taken by the ten largest. Input material: peripheral blood. Receptor source: a man in his fifties or sixties who had recovered from COVID-19. Each CDR3 is given with its conserved first and last residue. The order of the fields is V gene, CDR3 length, CDR3 protein.

TRBV5-5,12,CASSRSSNEQFF
TRBV28,15,CASSLLQGEQETQYF
TRBV6-5,14,CASSFLIYNSPLHF
TRBV6-5,15,CASRAQGYYNSPLHF
TRBV5-1,17,CASSGGGQGVAFNEQFF
TRBV18,14,CASSPDRAQETQYF
TRBV9,14,CASSLGTAAYEQYF
TRBV28,15,CASSHTFSYQETQYF
TRBV6-5,15,CASSLTSGNSYEQYF
TRBV29-1,13,CSAPGNERNEQFF
TRBV5-1,14,CASSLGAQGTEAFF
TRBV6-5,15,CASSYSAGVGQPQHF
TRBV6-6,16,CASSYLAGLKDYEQYF
TRBV5-1,15,CASSQSGGGYNEQFF
TRBV6-5,14,CASRWDRASHGYTF
TRBV28,16,CASSSTAKGAGDTQYF
TRBV5-1,13,CASSSGGGQPQHF
TRBV28,14,CASSPTGFRTEAFF
TRBV7-9,12,CASSSQAHEQFF
TRBV6-5,13,CASSFQHREEQYF
TRBV12-5,16,CASGSLDWANTGELFF
TRBV4-1,16,CASSQDRASGRNEQYF
TRBV7-6,15,CASSPGASNTGELFF
TRBV19,21,CASSMGATGGFSSGRRYEQYF
TRBV18,18,CASSPFPGTATGQGTQYF